This T cell receptor beta chain was identified during a study of CD8 T cells in Susac syndrome. TEMRA cells were enriched by FACS, while CD8+ and CD4+ T cells were obtained through a negative isolation that was performed magnetically. Deletions cut 5 bases from V and 4 bases from J, with 12 bases between. There are 14 residues in the CDR3. Per the germline V gene, CDR1 is SGHVS and CDR2 is FQNEAQ. The RNA, roughly 0.45 to 1 ug, was put through reverse transcription using random hexamers. TCRdb redid the calling of the immunoSEQ multiplex PCR reads with MiXCR, one entry per CDR3 protein. The repertoire holds about 18,000 distinct CDR3 sequences, approximately 95% seen once, with about 0.24% in the top ten.

The sample taken for sequencing was CD8+ T cells from PBMCs. The gene calls are TRBV7-8 and TRBJ2-1; possibly TRBD2 for D (5 bases). This TCR derives from a human donor in good health. This chain's CDR3 is CASSPEPGYNEQFF. CDR3 DNA sequence: TGTGCCAGCAGCCCTGAACCGGGATACAATGAGCAGTTCTTC.